This T cell receptor beta chain was recovered during a study of OX40 agonist ivuxolimab in advanced cancers. At the level of the study: Patients in the trial were receiving intravenous ivuxolimab every 2 weeks, at doses of 0.01 to 10 mg/kg. Study conclusions and caveats: CD4+ and CD8+ blood T cells expanded clonally by week 6 at 0.1 to 3.0 mg/kg.

The data were produced by immunoSEQ multiplex PCR, yet TCRdb's version contains in-frame clones alone and is incomplete. The sample shows under 70,000 clones, around nine tenths of them seen only once. Autoimmune disease history or systemic immunosuppression led to patient exclusion. This clone appeared once. Its antigen is undetermined. Material: CD4+ or CD8+ T cells sorted from blood, obtained in a trial of the OX40 agonist ivuxolimab. The TCR originated in an adult with an advanced solid tumor such as melanoma, head and neck, liver or kidney cancer.

The CDR3 sequence: CASSLWEDEQYF. CDR3 nucleotides: TGTGCCAGCAGCTTGTGGGAAGACGAGCAGTACTTC. This chain uses TRBV5-4 with TRBJ2-7; no firm D call. Germline V gene sequence: CDR1 SGHNT, CDR2 YYREEE (reference sequence). The CDR3 consists of 12 residues. V lost 1 base and J 5 bases, leaving 7 bases between the germline ends.